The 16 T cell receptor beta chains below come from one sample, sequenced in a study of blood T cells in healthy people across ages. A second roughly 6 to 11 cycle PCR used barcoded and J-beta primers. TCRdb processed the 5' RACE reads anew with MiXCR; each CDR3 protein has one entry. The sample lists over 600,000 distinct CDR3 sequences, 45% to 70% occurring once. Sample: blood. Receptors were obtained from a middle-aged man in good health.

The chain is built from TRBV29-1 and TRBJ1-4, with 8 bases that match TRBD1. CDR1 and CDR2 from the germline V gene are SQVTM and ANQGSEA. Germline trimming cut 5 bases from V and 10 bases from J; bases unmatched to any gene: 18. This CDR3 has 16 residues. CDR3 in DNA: TGCAGCGTTATGGACAGGGCGATCGACGGGGGGGCAAAACTGTTTTTT. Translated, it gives CSVMDRAIDGGAKLFF.

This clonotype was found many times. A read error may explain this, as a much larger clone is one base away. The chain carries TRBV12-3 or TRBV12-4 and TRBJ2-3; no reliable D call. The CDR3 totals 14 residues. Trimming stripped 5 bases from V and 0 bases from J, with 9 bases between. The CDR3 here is CASSVQASTDTQYF. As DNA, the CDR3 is TGTGCCAGCAGTGTTCAGGCTAGCACAGATACGCAGTATTTT.

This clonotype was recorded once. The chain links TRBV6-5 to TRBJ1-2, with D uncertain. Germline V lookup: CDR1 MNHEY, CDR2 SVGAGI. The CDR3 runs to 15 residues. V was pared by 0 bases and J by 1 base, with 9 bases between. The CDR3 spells CASSYSGIHNYGYTF. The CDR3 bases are TGTGCCAGCAGTTACTCAGGGATTCATAACTATGGCTACACCTTC.

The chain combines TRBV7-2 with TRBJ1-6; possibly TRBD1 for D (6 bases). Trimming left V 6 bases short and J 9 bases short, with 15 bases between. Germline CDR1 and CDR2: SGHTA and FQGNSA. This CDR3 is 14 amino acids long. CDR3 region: CASSFGRGGSPLHF. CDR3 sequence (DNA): TGTGCCAGCAGTTTTGGCAGGGGAGGTTCACCCCTCCACTTT.

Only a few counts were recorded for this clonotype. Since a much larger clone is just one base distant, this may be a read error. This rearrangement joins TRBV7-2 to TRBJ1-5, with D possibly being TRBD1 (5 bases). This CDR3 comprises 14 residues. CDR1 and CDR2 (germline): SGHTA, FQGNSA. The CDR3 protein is CASGLGTVNQPQHF. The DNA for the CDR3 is TGTGCCAGCGGCTTAGGGACCGTCAATCAGCCCCAGCATTTT. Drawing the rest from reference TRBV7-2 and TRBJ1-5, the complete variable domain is GAGVSQSPSNKVTEKGKDVELRCDPISGHTALYWYRQSLGQGLEFLIYFQGNSAPDKSGLPSDRFSAERTGGSVSTLTIQRTQQEDSAVYLCASGLGTVNQPQHFGDGTRLSIL.

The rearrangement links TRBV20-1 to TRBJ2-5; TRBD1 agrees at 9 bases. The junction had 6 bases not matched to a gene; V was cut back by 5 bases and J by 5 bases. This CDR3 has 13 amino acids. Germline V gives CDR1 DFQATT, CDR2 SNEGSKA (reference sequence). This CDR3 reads CSASRTGDETQYF. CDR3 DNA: TGCAGTGCTTCCAGGACAGGGGATGAGACCCAGTACTTC.

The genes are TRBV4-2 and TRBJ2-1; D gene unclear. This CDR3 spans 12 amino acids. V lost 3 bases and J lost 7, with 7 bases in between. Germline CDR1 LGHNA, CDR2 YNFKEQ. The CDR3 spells CASSQNENEQFF. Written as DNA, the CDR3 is TGTGCCAGCAGCCAGAACGAAAATGAGCAGTTCTTC.

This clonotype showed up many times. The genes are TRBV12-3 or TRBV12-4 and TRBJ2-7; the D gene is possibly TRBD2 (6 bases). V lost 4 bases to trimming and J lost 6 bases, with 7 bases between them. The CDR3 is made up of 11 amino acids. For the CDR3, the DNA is TGTGCCAGCAGTTCCGGGGGCGAGCAGTACTTC. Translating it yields CASSSGGEQYF.

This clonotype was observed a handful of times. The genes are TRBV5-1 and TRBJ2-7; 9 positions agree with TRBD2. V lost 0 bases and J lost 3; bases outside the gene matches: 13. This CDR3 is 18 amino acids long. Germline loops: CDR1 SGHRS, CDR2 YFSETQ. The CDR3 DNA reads TGCGCCAGCAGCTTGGAAACTAGCGGGCCACGATCCGACTACGAGCAGTACTTC. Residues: CASSLETSGPRSDYEQYF.

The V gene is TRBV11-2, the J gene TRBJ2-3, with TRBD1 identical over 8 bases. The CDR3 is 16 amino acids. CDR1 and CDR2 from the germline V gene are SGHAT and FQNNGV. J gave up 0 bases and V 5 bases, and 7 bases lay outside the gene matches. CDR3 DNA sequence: TGTGCCAGCAGCCAAGGACAGGGTCTAAGCACAGATACGCAGTATTTT. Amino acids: CASSQGQGLSTDTQYF.

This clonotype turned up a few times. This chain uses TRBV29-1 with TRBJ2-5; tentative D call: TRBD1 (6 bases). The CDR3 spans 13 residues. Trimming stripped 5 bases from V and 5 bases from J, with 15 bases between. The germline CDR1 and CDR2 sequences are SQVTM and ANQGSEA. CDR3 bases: TGCAGCGTTCTCACAGGGAATCATGAGACCCAGTACTTC. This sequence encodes CSVLTGNHETQYF. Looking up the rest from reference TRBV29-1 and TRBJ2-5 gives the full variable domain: SAVISQKPSRDICQRGTSLTIQCQVDSQVTMMFWYRQQPGQSLTLIATANQGSEATYESGFVIDKFPISRPNLTFSTLTVSNMSPEDSSIYLCSVLTGNHETQYFGPGTRLLVL.

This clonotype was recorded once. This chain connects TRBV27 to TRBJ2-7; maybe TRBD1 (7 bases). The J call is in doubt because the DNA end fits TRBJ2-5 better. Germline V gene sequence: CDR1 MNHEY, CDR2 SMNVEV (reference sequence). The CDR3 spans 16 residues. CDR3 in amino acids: CASSLFSGGTLETQYF. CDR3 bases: TGTGCCAGCAGTTTATTCTCAGGGGGGACCTTAGAGACCCAGTACTTC.

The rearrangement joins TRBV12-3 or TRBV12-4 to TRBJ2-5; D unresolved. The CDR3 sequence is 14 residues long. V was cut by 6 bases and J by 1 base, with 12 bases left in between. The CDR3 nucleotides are TGTGCCAGCAGGGGTGTGGGCGGCCAAGAGACCCAGTACTTC. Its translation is CASRGVGGQETQYF.

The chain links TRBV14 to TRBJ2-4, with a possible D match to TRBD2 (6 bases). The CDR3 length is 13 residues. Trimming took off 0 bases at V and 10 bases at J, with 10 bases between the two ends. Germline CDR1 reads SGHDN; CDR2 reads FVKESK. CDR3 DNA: TGTGCCAGCAGCCAAGAGTTGGGGGGTATTCAGTACTTC. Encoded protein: CASSQELGGIQYF.

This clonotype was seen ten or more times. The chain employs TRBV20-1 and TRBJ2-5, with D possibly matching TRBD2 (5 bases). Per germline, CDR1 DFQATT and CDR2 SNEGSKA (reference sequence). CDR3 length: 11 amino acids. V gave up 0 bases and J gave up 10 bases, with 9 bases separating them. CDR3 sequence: CSARDPGVQYF. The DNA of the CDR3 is TGCAGTGCTAGAGACCCCGGGGTCCAGTACTTC.

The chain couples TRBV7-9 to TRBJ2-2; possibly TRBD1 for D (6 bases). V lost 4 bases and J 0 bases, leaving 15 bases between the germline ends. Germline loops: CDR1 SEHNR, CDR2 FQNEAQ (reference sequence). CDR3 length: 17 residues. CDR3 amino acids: CASSSPIQGANTGELFF. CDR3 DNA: TGTGCCAGCAGCTCACCGATACAGGGCGCGAACACCGGGGAGCTGTTTTTT.